This section outlines one T cell receptor (beta chain) sequence together with its context. The data derive from a study of blood T cell repertoires in COVID-19. V trimming: 4 bases; J trimming: 2 bases; junction bases outside the gene matches: 11. This CDR3 is built from 16 residues. Looked up from germline, CDR1 is SGHTS and CDR2 is YDEGEE. The table came from immunoSEQ multiplex PCR; TCRdb's copy has only in-frame clones and leaves some out. The sample yields over 600,000 clones, 75% to 90% seen once. The sequenced sample was peripheral blood. The TCR originated in a woman aged 18-29 years with acute or convalescent COVID-19. The chain is built from TRBV5-8 and TRBJ1-1; 7 positions agree with TRBD1. The CDR3 nucleotides read TGTGCCAGCAGCGGACATACGACAGGGTTTAACACTGAAGCTTTCTTT. This codes for CASSGHTTGFNTEAFF.